This is a list of T cell receptor beta chains from one sample in a study of CXCR3-negative and CXCR3-positive naive CD8 T cells. TCRdb re-called the 5' RACE reads; every CDR3 protein appears as one record, without DNA. Its table lists about 110,000 distinct CDR3 sequences. What was sequenced was naive CXCR3+ CD8+ T cells from blood. These receptors were taken from a human donor in good health. Some clones in this sample may be carry-over from other donors' samples. Both conserved end residues are part of each CDR3. Each record gives: J gene, V gene, CDR3 protein.

j_call: TRBJ1-1
v_call: TRBV6-5
cdr3_aa: CASSTPKLGYAEAFF

j_call: TRBJ1-2
v_call: TRBV4-3
cdr3_aa: CASSQGSIGSVYGYTF

j_call: TRBJ2-1
v_call: TRBV4-1
cdr3_aa: CASSPGTSGRTLEEQFF

j_call: TRBJ2-5
v_call: TRBV7-9
cdr3_aa: CASRPSGGETQYF

j_call: TRBJ2-1
v_call: TRBV12-3/TRBV12-4
cdr3_aa: CASSGLESYNEQFF

j_call: TRBJ2-1
v_call: TRBV7-2
cdr3_aa: CASSPVSGSYNEQFF

j_call: TRBJ2-2
v_call: TRBV4-3
cdr3_aa: CASSQGGGRPSGELFF

j_call: TRBJ1-6
v_call: TRBV27
cdr3_aa: CASSSQGESPPLHF

j_call: TRBJ2-3
v_call: TRBV7-6
cdr3_aa: CASSLLGPSTDTQYF

j_call: TRBJ1-1
v_call: TRBV19
cdr3_aa: CASSMRDIMNTEAFF

j_call: TRBJ2-1
v_call: TRBV5-5
cdr3_aa: CASSPGGAGDEQFF